The 4 T cell receptor beta chains listed next were all sequenced from one sample in a study of T cell responses to AZD1222 COVID-19 vaccine. Clones were read by immunoSEQ multiplex PCR, and TCRdb kept only the in-frame ones, dropping some. Among some 140,000 clones listed, 80% to 95% were seen once. Sample: peripheral blood, taken on day 0 of AZD1222 vaccination. The receptors here all came from an adult in good health.

The genes are TRBV7-2 and TRBJ2-1; 7 bases fit TRBD2. The CDR3 totals 16 residues. V lost 1 base, J lost 2 bases, and 5 bases stayed unmatched. From germline, CDR1 is SGHTA and CDR2 FQGNSA. The CDR3 here is CASSLVGGGPYNEQFF. The CDR3 nucleotides are TGTGCCAGCAGCTTAGTTGGCGGGGGACCCTACAATGAGCAGTTCTTC.

A remark on this clone: This sample includes further DNA sequences coding for the same CDR3. The chain is built from TRBV28 and TRBJ1-2; D ambiguous. The CDR3 has 14 residues. Trimming took off 1 base at V and 4 bases at J, with 10 bases between the two ends. Germline V gene sequence: CDR1 MDHEN, CDR2 SYDVKM. The CDR3 coding sequence is TGTGCCAGCAGTTTATTGCCGGACCGCTATGGCTACACCTTC. Its protein product is CASSLLPDRYGYTF.

J is TRBJ1-2 and V is TRBV5-1, with TRBD1 as a possible D gene (6 bases). The CDR3 extends over 14 amino acids. Germline lookup yields CDR1 SGHRS and CDR2 YFSETQ. The V gene lost 4 bases and the J gene lost 3 bases, with 13 bases spanning the gap. CDR3 bases: TGCGCCAGCAGCCCTACAGGGTCTGACTATGGCTACACCTTC. Protein sequence: CASSPTGSDYGYTF.

V is TRBV9 and J is TRBJ1-1, with D possibly being TRBD1 (6 bases). With 3 bases removed from V and 7 bases from J, the gap between germline ends came to 16 bases. Germline loops: CDR1 SGDLS, CDR2 YYNGEE. The CDR3 has 14 residues. In DNA form, the CDR3 reads TGTGCCAGCAGCGCGACAACAGGGAGGAGTGAAGCTTTCTTT. Its translation is CASSATTGRSEAFF.